One T cell receptor beta chain is described in this entry. The data derive from a study of blood T cell repertoires in COVID-19. Sequencing used immunoSEQ multiplex PCR; TCRdb keeps in-frame clones, though not all of them. The sample holds some 220,000 clones, roughly 80% seen once. Germline values: CDR1 SGHNT, CDR2 YYREEE (reference sequence). This CDR3 has 17 residues. The V and J ends lost 4 bases and 1 base, in that order; junction bases with no gene match: 10. Sequencing input: peripheral blood. The V call is TRBV5-4, the J call TRBJ2-5; the match to TRBD1 covers 10 bases. This clonotype was sampled from an older woman with acute or convalescent COVID-19. The CDR3 region is CASSNYRDRGGQETQYF. Here the CDR3 DNA reads TGTGCCAGCAGCAACTATCGGGACAGGGGAGGCCAAGAGACCCAGTACTTC.